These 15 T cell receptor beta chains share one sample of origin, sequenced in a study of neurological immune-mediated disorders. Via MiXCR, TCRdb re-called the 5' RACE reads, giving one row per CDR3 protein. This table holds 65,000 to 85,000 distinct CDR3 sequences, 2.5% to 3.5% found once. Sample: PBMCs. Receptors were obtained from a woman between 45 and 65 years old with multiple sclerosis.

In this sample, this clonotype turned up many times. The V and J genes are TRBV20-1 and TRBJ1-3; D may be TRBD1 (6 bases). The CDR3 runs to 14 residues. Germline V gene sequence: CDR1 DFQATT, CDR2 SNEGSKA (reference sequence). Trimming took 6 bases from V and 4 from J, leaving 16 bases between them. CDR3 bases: TGCAGTGCGATGAAAGGGGGGGTAGGAAACACCATATATTTT. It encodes CSAMKGGVGNTIYF.

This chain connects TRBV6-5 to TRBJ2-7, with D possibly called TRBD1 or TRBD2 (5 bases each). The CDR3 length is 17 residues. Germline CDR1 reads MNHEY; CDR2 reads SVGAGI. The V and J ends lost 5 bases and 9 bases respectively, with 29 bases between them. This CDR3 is CASSAVGPGTGNKAQYF. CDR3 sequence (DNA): TGTGCCAGCAGTGCCGTCGGACCCGGGACGGGTAATAAAGCGCAGTACTTC.

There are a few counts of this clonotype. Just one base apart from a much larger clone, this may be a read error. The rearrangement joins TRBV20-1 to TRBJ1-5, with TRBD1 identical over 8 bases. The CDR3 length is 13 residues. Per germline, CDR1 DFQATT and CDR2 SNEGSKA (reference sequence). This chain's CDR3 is CSAGQGRDQPQNF. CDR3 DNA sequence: TGCAGTGCCGGACAGGGTAGAGATCAGCCCCAGAATTTT.

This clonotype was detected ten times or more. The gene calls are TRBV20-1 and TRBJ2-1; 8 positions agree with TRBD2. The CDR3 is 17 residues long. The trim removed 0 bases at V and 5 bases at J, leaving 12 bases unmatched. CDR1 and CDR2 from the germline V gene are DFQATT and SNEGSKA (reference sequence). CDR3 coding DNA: TGCAGTGCTAGAGAAGCGGGAGTACTAGTCCGGAACAATGAGCAGTTCTTC. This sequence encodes CSAREAGVLVRNNEQFF.

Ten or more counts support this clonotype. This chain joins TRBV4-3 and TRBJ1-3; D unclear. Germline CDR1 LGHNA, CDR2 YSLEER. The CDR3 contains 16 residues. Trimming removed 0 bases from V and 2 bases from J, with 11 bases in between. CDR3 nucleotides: TGCGCCAGCAGCCAAGATCAGAGACGGGCTGGAAACACCATATATTTT. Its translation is CASSQDQRRAGNTIYF.

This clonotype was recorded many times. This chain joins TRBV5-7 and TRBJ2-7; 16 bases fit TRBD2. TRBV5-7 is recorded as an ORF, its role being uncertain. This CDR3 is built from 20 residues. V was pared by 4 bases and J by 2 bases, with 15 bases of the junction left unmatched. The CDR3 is CASSPGLPEGTSGRAYEQYF. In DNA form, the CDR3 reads TGTGCCAGCAGCCCGGGACTTCCCGAAGGGACTAGCGGGAGGGCCTACGAGCAGTACTTC.

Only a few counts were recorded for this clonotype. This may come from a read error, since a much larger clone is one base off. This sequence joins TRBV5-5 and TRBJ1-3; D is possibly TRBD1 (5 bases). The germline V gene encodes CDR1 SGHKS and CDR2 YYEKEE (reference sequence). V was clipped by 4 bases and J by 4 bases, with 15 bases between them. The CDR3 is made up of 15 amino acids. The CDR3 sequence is CASSRKGDSGNTIYF. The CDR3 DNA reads TGTGCCAGCAGCCGGAAAGGGGACTCGGGAAACACCATATATTTT.

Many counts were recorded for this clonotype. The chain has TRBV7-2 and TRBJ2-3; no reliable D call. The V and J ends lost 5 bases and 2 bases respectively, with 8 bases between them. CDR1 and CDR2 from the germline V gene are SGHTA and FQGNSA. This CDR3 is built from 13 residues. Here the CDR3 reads CASSRWYTDTQYF. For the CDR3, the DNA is TGTGCCAGCAGCCGATGGTACACAGATACGCAGTATTTT.

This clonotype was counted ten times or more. CDR3 in DNA: TGCGCCAGCAGCTCACAGGGAGGGGACACCATATATTTT. Encoded protein: CASSSQGGDTIYF. This sequence joins TRBV5-1 and TRBJ1-3; D possibly corresponds to TRBD1 (6 bases). V gave up 3 bases and J gave up 8 bases, with 12 bases separating them. Germline CDR1 and CDR2: SGHRS and YFSETQ. The CDR3 length is 13 residues.

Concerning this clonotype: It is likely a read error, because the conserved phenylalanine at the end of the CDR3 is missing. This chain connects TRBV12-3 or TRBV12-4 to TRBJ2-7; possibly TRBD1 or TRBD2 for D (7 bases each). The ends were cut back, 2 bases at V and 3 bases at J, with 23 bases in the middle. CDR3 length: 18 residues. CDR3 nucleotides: TGTGCCAGCAGTTTATCAAGGCAGGGGGGGCGGACTCTCTACGAGCAGTACGGC. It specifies CASSLSRQGGRTLYEQYG.

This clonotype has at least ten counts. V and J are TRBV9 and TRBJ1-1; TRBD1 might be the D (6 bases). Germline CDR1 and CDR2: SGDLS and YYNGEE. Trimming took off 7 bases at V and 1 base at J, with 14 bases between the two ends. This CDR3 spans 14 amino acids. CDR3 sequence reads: CASHPGQRNTEAFF. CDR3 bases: TGTGCCAGCCATCCGGGACAAAGGAACACTGAAGCTTTCTTT.

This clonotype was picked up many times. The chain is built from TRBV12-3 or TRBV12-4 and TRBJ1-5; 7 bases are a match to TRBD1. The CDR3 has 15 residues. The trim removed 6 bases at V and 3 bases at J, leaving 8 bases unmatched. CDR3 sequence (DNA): TGTGCCAGCAGACCGGGACAGTGGGCCAATCAGCCCCAGCATTTT. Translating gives CASRPGQWANQPQHF.

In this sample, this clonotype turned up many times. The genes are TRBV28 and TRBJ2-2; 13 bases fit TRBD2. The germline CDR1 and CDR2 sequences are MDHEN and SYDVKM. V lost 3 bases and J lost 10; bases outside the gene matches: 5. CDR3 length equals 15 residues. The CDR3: CASSLKGLAGLELFF. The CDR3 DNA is TGTGCCAGCAGTTTGAAGGGACTAGCGGGGTTGGAGCTGTTTTTT. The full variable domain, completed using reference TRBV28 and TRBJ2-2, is DVKVTQSSRYLVKRTGEKVFLECVQDMDHENMFWYRQDPGLGLRLIYFSYDVKMKEKGDIPEGYSVSREKKERFSLILESASTNQTSMYLCASSLKGLAGLELFFGEGSRLTVL.

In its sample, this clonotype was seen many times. CDR3 loop: CASSGGSGWAEAFF. As DNA, the CDR3 is TGTGCCAGCAGTGGGGGCAGCGGTTGGGCTGAAGCTTTCTTT. This chain uses TRBV6-2 or TRBV6-3 with TRBJ1-1, with D perhaps TRBD1 (6 bases). Trimming stripped 5 bases from V and 6 bases from J, with 16 bases between. CDR1 and CDR2 from the germline V gene are MNHEY and SVGEGT. The CDR3 has 14 amino acids.

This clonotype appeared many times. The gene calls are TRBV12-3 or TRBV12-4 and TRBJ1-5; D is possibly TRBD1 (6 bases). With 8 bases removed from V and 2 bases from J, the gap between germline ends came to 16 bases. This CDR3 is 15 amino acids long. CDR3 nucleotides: TGTGCCAGCTCGAAAGGGGGTTTGGGCAATCAGCCCCAGCATTTT. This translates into CASSKGGLGNQPQHF.